The T cell receptor beta chain described here comes from a study of blood T cell repertoires in COVID-19. The CDR3 totals 12 residues. Germline lookup yields CDR1 MNHEY and CDR2 SVGEGT. The trim removed 4 bases at V and 12 bases at J, leaving 5 bases unmatched. Method: immunoSEQ multiplex PCR; TCRdb's copy keeps in-frame clones and lacks some. The sample has around 81,000 clones; over 75% are singletons. Sequenced sample: peripheral blood. The genes are TRBV6-2 or TRBV6-3 and TRBJ1-5, with 8 bases lining up with TRBD1. The source of this sequence is a man between 65 and 85 years old with acute or convalescent COVID-19. The CDR3 DNA sequence: TGTGCCAGCAGTTTATACAGGGGGGTCCAGCATTTT. Its translation is CASSLYRGVQHF.